These 2 T cell receptor beta chains came from one sample sequenced in a study of T cell responses to AZD1222 COVID-19 vaccine. Produced via immunoSEQ multiplex PCR; TCRdb's table is partial and in-frame only. Among about 70,000 clones listed, 75% to 90% were seen once. Sequencing was performed on peripheral blood, taken on day 0 of AZD1222 vaccination. The receptor source for this set is an adult in good health.

In its sample, this clone was seen a few times. The chain recombines TRBV3-1 (or the pseudogene TRBV3-2) with TRBJ1-3; 8 bases align to TRBD1. The germline V gene has CDR1 LGHDT and CDR2 YNNKEL (reference sequence). V lost 4 bases and J lost 8; bases outside the gene matches: 16. This CDR3 comprises 17 residues. The CDR3 loop reads CASSPPRTGRLRDTIYF. Here the CDR3 DNA reads TGTGCCAGCAGCCCCCCCCGGACAGGGAGGTTACGAGACACCATATATTTT.

In its sample, this clone was seen once. DNA of the CDR3: TGTGCCAGCGGGAAGGGGTACGAGCAGTACTTC. Its protein product is CASGKGYEQYF. This chain uses TRBV2 with TRBJ2-7; tentative D call: TRBD1 (5 bases). Trimming cost V 8 bases and J 4 bases, with 9 bases left between them. CDR3 length equals 11 residues. Germline CDR1 and CDR2: SNHLY and FYNNEI.